The present T cell receptor (beta chain) was sequenced within a study of T cells in Graves' hyperthyroidism and ophthalmopathy. Study-wide results and limits: Within blood appeared most thyroid clonotypes that had expanded above 0.001.

RNA transcripts provided the source from which TCR beta CDR3 regions were amplified. The study used the HTBI primer set for a first-round RT-PCR of the TCR CDR3. From the multiplex PCR reads, TCRdb called clonotypes with MiXCR, one entry per CDR3 protein. The table has more than 450,000 distinct CDR3 sequences, 12% to 15% seen once. A remark on this clonotype: Antigen unknown.

The V end was cut by 1 base, the J end by 9 bases, with 11 bases between. The CDR3 has 13 residues. In germline, CDR1 is SGDLS, CDR2 YYNGEE. The chain joins TRBV9 to TRBJ2-1, with D tentatively TRBD2 (5 bases). This TCR came from a woman aged 40 to 50 with Graves' hyperthyroidism. The specimen was blood. DNA of the CDR3: TGTGCCAGCAGCGTACTCCCTGGAGGTGAGCAGTTCTTC. It yields the protein CASSVLPGGEQFF.